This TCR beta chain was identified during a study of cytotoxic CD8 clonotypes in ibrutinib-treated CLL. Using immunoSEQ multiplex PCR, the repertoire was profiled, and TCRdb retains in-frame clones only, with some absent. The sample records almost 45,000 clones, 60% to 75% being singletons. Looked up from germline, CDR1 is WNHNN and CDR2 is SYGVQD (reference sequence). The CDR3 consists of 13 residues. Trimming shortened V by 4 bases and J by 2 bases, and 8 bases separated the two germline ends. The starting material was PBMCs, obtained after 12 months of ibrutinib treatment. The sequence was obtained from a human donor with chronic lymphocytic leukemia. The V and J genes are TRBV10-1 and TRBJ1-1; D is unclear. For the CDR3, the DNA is TGCGCCAGCAGTGCTAAGGGAAACACTGAAGCTTTCTTT. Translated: CASSAKGNTEAFF.